This T cell receptor (beta chain) was profiled in a study of blood T cell repertoires in COVID-19. Study information: From the United States, Italy and Spain came samples of acute and convalescent COVID-19.

The CDR3 length is 14 residues. Germline V CDR1 and CDR2: SGHRS, YFSETQ. Losses at the gene ends were 5 bases for V and 5 bases for J; bases not matched to a gene: 6. Methods used by the authors: Reference gene primer amplification gave nucleated cell count estimates. The data were produced by immunoSEQ multiplex PCR, yet TCRdb's version contains in-frame clones alone and is incomplete. The V and J calls and clone size were taken over from that table, and D and trimming were inferred from the DNA. This repertoire shows a few hundred thousand clones, roughly 88% found once; its top ten account for just under 7%.

The V call is TRBV5-1, the J call TRBJ2-1, with 8 bases fitting TRBD2. This TCR came from a woman in her 30s who had recovered from COVID-19. Sequenced sample: peripheral blood. The CDR3 DNA is TGCGCCAGCAGATCCGGGACTAGTGACAATGAGCAGTTCTTC. Amino acids: CASRSGTSDNEQFF.